This T cell receptor beta chain was identified during a study of sequential checkpoint blockade in melanoma. Trimming took 7 bases from V and 5 from J; bases not matched to a gene: 6. This CDR3 spans 14 amino acids. Germline CDR1 LNHDA, CDR2 SQIVND (reference sequence). This clone has only a few counts. Method: immunoSEQ multiplex PCR; TCRdb's copy keeps in-frame clones and lacks some. The repertoire holds 20,000 or so clones, around 80% seen once, with 35% to 40% in the top ten. Treatment here: randomized to nivolumab then ipilimumab (arm A) or the reverse (arm B). The TCR was taken from a human donor with melanoma. The chain couples TRBV19 to TRBJ1-1; TRBD1 aligns across 11 bases. The sample was CD8+ T cells sorted from blood (inferred from file names), taken from a patient given nivolumab and ipilimumab in sequence. The CDR3 sequence is CASTVGQGGTEAFF. The DNA for the CDR3 is TGTGCCAGTACCGTGGGACAGGGGGGTACTGAAGCTTTCTTT. Variable domain in full (rest from reference TRBV19 and TRBJ1-1): DGGITQSPKYLFRKEGQNVTLSCEQNLNHDAMYWYRQDPGQGLRLIYYSQIVNDFQKGDIAEGYSVSREKKESFPLTVTSAQKNPTAFYLCASTVGQGGTEAFFGQGTRLTVV.